This T cell receptor (beta chain) comes out of a study of T-cell memory formation after mild COVID-19. Broader study findings: The pre-infection memory compartment contained some responding clones, suggesting cross-reactive memory joined. Clones shrinking between day 15 and 85 showed a balanced CD4/CD8 split, and those that grew later tilted toward CD4+.

The 5'RACE method, run with constant-segment primers, produced TCR alpha and TCR beta cDNA libraries (carrying sample barcodes and UMIs). One entry per CDR3 protein results from TCRdb running MiXCR on the 5' RACE reads. The table has approximately 260,000 distinct CDR3 sequences, around 15% seen once. With respect to this clonotype: The antigen is undetermined.

CDR3 size: 14 residues. V shed 2 bases, J shed 7 bases, and the junction held 4 bases outside the gene matches. The receptor's source is a man between 18 and 29 years old who had mild COVID-19 (a few samples of this study predate the infection). Cell type and time point are not known. J is TRBJ2-3 and V is TRBV12-3 or TRBV12-4, with 9 nucleotides matching TRBD2. Sequenced sample: PBMCs or a T cell subset sorted from them (not recorded which). The CDR3: CASSLSGGYNTQYF. CDR3 in DNA: TGTGCCAGCAGTTTAAGCGGGGGGTATAATACGCAGTATTTT.